The rows below give T cell receptor beta chains drawn from one sample of a study of blood T cell repertoires in COVID-19. Assay: immunoSEQ multiplex PCR; the TCRdb copy retains only in-frame clones and omits some. The sample includes approximately 300,000 clones, 86% of them seen just once. The sample consisted of PBMCs or T cells enriched from blood (not recorded which). The receptors originated from a woman between 18 and 29 years old who had recovered from COVID-19. Both conserved end residues are part of each CDR3.

TRBJ2-5 TRBV3-1/TRBV3-2 CASSQTRIETQYF
TRBJ2-7 TRBV15 CATSRVLQGPSYEQYF
TRBJ2-1 TRBV9 CASSPGVVPYNEQFF
TRBJ2-3 TRBV19 CASSSGTGFTDTQYF
TRBJ2-1 TRBV28 CASSLGVAGSRNEQFF
TRBJ1-6 TRBV4-1 CASSQSDRGFNSPLHF
TRBJ2-1 TRBV30 CAWSIRIEGQFF
TRBJ2-1 TRBV18 CASRDRLAGDEQFF
TRBJ1-3 TRBV7-6 CASSPTGGAGTIYF
TRBJ2-3 TRBV30 CAWSSGGSTDTQYF
TRBJ1-1 TRBV7-3 CASSLTVGQGTEAFF
TRBJ1-2 TRBV6-1 CASSEAGGNTF
TRBJ2-7 TRBV28 CASSLSTGGKNEQYF
TRBJ1-2 TRBV16 CASSRDSPNNYGYTF
TRBJ2-1 TRBV2 CASSDVGSNEQFF
TRBJ2-2 TRBV9 CASSPGLAGSGELFF
TRBJ2-1 TRBV28 CASSPRDRGNEQFF
TRBJ2-2 TRBV6-8 CASSYSERGGILPGELFF
TRBJ2-1 TRBV11-2 CASSLLLAETNEQFF
TRBJ1-4 TRBV18 CASSPSTVTLNEKLFF
TRBJ2-1 TRBV28 CASSFSEGRLDEQFF
TRBJ2-7 TRBV23-1 CASSQIEGGQGAYYEQYF
TRBJ1-1 TRBV7-3 CASSLFRDTEAFF
TRBJ2-7 TRBV6-5 CASSLAGGGSYEQYF
TRBJ2-6 TRBV10-3 CAIRGGTSDSGANVLTF
TRBJ1-2 TRBV28 CASSSYSLGDRPNYGYTF
TRBJ2-7 TRBV19 CASSIRGTDSSYEQYF
TRBJ2-6 TRBV6-1 CASSVNRGSGANVLTF
TRBJ2-3 TRBV12-5 CASGLGKQGTSGDKDTQYF
TRBJ1-1 TRBV29-1 CSVGKRTEPEAFF
TRBJ2-7 TRBV11-3 CASSLGPGESGEQYF
TRBJ1-6 TRBV19 CASSIREISPLHF
TRBJ1-1 TRBV9 CASSVEGARTEAFF
TRBJ2-3 TRBV2 CASSEPTSGSWNTQYF
TRBJ1-6 TRBV28 CASSLYRVSNSPLHF
TRBJ2-1 TRBV7-2 CASSLGGGGSDEQFF